The 15 T cell receptor beta chains presented below share a single source sample, sequenced in a study of cytomegalovirus exposure and HLA in healthy donors. The PCR employed 60 Vbeta primers together with 13 Jbeta primers. Measured with immunoSEQ multiplex PCR; TCRdb has only the in-frame clones, and not every one. The sample contains nearly 110,000 clones, about 80% of which appear only once. The sequenced sample consisted of PBMCs. The receptor source for this set is a man aged 25 to 40 in good health and CMV-seropositive.

The chain carries TRBV6-6 and TRBJ2-1, with TRBD1 matching over 7 bases. The CDR3 sequence is 11 residues long. CDR1 is MNHNY and CDR2 is SVGAGI in the germline V gene (reference sequence). The ends lost 0 bases at V and 15 bases at J; junction bases unmatched: 2. The CDR3 nucleotides read TGTGCCAGCAGTTACTCGACAGGGACGTTCTTC. Translating gives CASSYSTGTFF.

The chain combines TRBV9 with TRBJ1-1, with D unresolved. CDR1 SGDLS and CDR2 YYNGEE come from the germline V gene. There are 14 residues in the CDR3. Trimming shortened V by 0 bases and J by 0 bases, and 6 bases separated the two germline ends. CDR3 DNA sequence: TGTGCCAGCAGCGTAGTCACAGTGAACACTGAAGCTTTCTTT. Encoded protein: CASSVVTVNTEAFF.

The gene calls are TRBV28 and TRBJ2-7, with 11 bases matching TRBD1. V lost 5 bases to trimming and J lost 2 bases; unmatched junction nucleotides: 5. The CDR3 is 15 residues long. Germline V lookup: CDR1 MDHEN, CDR2 SYDVKM. The DNA for the CDR3 is TGTGCCAGCAGTATCGGGACAGGGGGAGCCTACGAGCAGTACTTC. It translates to CASSIGTGGAYEQYF.

For the CDR3, the DNA is TGTGCCAGCAGCTTAGCCGGGGGTTTTCGGAATGAGCAGTTCTTC. Its translation: CASSLAGGFRNEQFF. This rearrangement joins TRBV11-2 to TRBJ2-1; D perhaps matches TRBD2 (6 bases). This CDR3 spans 15 amino acids. Per the germline V gene, CDR1 is SGHAT and CDR2 is FQNNGV. Trimming left V 1 base short and J 7 bases short, with 14 bases between.

This rearrangement joins TRBV10-1 to TRBJ1-1; 9 positions match TRBD1. The CDR3 consists of 12 residues. Germline CDR1 WNHNN, CDR2 SYGVQD (reference sequence). Unmatched junction bases numbered 2, after V lost 4 bases and J lost 8 bases. CDR3 bases: TGCGCCAGCAGTGCCGGACAGGGGGAAGCTTTCTTT. As protein: CASSAGQGEAFF.

The chain joins TRBV13 to TRBJ1-4; the match to TRBD1 covers 7 bases. CDR1 and CDR2 from the germline V gene are PRHDT and FYEKMQ (reference sequence). This CDR3 is 12 amino acids long. V dropped 5 bases and J dropped 14; count of bases not matched to a gene: 8. DNA of the CDR3: TGTGCCAGCAGCGATCACAGGGGTAGTCTGTTTTTT. Amino acids: CASSDHRGSLFF.

The V and J genes are TRBV5-1 and TRBJ2-5; D unresolved. The CDR3 has 13 residues. Germline V gene sequence: CDR1 SGHRS, CDR2 YFSETQ. The ends were cut back, 0 bases at V and 5 bases at J, with 8 bases in the middle. DNA for the CDR3: TGCGCCAGCAGCTTGGGGGCTTCCGAGACCCAGTACTTC. Translation gives CASSLGASETQYF.

J is TRBJ1-2 and V is TRBV13; D is unclear. Germline V lookup: CDR1 PRHDT, CDR2 FYEKMQ (reference sequence). With 1 base removed from V and 5 bases from J, the gap between germline ends came to 5 bases. The CDR3 is made up of 12 amino acids. CDR3 protein: CASSLEIYGYTF. In nucleotides, the CDR3 is TGTGCCAGCAGCTTAGAAATATATGGCTACACCTTC.

This chain uses TRBV29-1 with TRBJ2-7; D is uncertain. Germline V gene lookup returns CDR1 SQVTM and CDR2 ANQGSEA. This CDR3 comprises 11 residues. V was cut by 4 bases and J by 3 bases, with 7 bases left in between. DNA of the CDR3: TGCAGCGTTGTCCGCAGCTACGAGCAGTACTTC. As protein: CSVVRSYEQYF.

V and J are TRBV2 and TRBJ2-3; 8 bases agree with TRBD2. This CDR3 region has 16 residues. Germline loops: CDR1 SNHLY, CDR2 FYNNEI. V lost 5 bases and J lost 2; bases outside the gene matches: 9. Written as DNA, the CDR3 is TGTGCCAGCAGTCCTATTAGCGGGGCATCCACAGATACGCAGTATTTT. Amino acids: CASSPISGASTDTQYF.

The table lists this clone with a few counts. The chain joins TRBV25-1 to TRBJ1-3, with D possibly TRBD1 on 6 matching bases. The V end lost 8 bases, the J end lost 2 bases, and 10 bases lay between the germline ends. CDR1 and CDR2 (germline): MGHDK, SYGVNS. The CDR3 is 13 residues long. CDR3 loop: CASQGGAGNTIYF. In DNA, the CDR3 is TGTGCCAGCCAAGGGGGAGCTGGAAACACCATATATTTT.

The chain employs TRBV7-9 and TRBJ1-1, with unresolved D. The CDR3 extends over 14 amino acids. The germline V gene has CDR1 SEHNR and CDR2 FQNEAQ (reference sequence). V gave up 5 bases and J gave up 4 bases, with 14 bases separating them. The CDR3 protein is CASSLDIRGTEAFF. The CDR3 DNA follows: TGTGCCAGCAGCCTCGACATTCGGGGCACTGAAGCTTTCTTT.

The chain carries TRBV25-1 and TRBJ1-2; the D is unclear. V lost 2 bases, J lost 5 bases, and 12 bases lay in between. CDR3 length: 14 amino acids. Germline loops: CDR1 MGHDK, CDR2 SYGVNS. The CDR3 here is CASSESPREYGYTF. In nucleotides, the CDR3 is TGTGCCAGCAGTGAAAGCCCTAGGGAGTATGGCTACACCTTC.

This clone appeared a few times. V and J are TRBV9 and TRBJ2-5, with 8 nucleotides matching TRBD2. CDR1 and CDR2 from the germline V gene are SGDLS and YYNGEE. This CDR3 has 13 residues. J was trimmed by 5 bases and V by 3 bases; bases with no gene match: 3. CDR3 protein: CASSGTSLETQYF. The DNA of the CDR3 is TGTGCCAGCAGCGGGACTAGCTTGGAGACCCAGTACTTC.

J is TRBJ2-1 and V is TRBV7-3; maybe TRBD2 (5 bases). CDR3 size: 15 residues. The germline V and J ends were trimmed by 1 base and 7 bases, with 14 bases remaining between them. Germline CDR1 SGHTA, CDR2 FQGTGA. The CDR3: CASSLKGERGNEQFF. The DNA of the CDR3 is TGTGCCAGCAGCTTAAAGGGCGAGCGCGGGAATGAGCAGTTCTTC.